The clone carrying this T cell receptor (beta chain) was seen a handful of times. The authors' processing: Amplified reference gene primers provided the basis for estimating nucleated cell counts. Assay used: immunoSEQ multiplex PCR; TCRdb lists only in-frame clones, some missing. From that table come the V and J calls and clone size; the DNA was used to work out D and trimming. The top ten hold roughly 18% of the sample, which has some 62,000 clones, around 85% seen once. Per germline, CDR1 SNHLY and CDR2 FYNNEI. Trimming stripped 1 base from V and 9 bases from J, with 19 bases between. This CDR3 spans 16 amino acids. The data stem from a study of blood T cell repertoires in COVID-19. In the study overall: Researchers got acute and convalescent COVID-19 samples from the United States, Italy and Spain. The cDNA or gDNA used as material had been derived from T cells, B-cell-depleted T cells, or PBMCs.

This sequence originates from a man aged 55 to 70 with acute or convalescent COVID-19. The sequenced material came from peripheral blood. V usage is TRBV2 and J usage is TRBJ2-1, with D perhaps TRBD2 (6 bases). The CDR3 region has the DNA TGTGCCAGCAGTGAAGGGTTAGCGGAGGAAAGTAGTGAGCAGTTCTTC. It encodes CASSEGLAEESSEQFF. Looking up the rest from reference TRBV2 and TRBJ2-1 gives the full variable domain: EPEVTQTPSHQVTQMGQEVILRCVPISNHLYFYWYRQILGQKVEFLVSFYNNEISEKSEIFDDQFSVERPDGSNFTLKIRSTKLEDSAMYFCASSEGLAEESSEQFFGPGTRLTVL.